The clone carrying this T cell receptor beta chain has more than one count but fewer than ten. Compared with germline, one end of the junction differs, possibly owing to a read error. The CDR3 runs 15 residues. CDR1 and CDR2 (germline): DFQATT, SNEGSKA (reference sequence). The sample originates from a study of blood T cells in healthy people across ages. With a J-beta primer mix and a sample-barcoded 5' primer, a second PCR ran 7 to 11 cycles. From the 5' RACE reads, TCRdb called clonotypes with MiXCR, one entry per CDR3 protein. The sample contains about 930,000 distinct CDR3 sequences, under 35% of which appear only once. These data were also filed under a second study, of T cells of mothers and their children.

This TCR was recovered from a woman in her 40s in good health. Sample: blood. The chain recombines TRBV20-1 with TRBJ1-1; D call uncertain. CDR3 in DNA: TGCAGTGCTGGGTCCGTCGAGGGCGTGAATACTGAAGCTTTCTTT. Amino acids: CSAGSVEGVNTEAFF.